This T cell receptor (beta chain) was sequenced for a study of shared clonotypes between healthy human individuals. Overall study findings and caveats: Only blood was sampled; tissue repertoires likely differ.

CD4+ cells were split into CD45RA+ naive and CD45RA-negative memory subsets. A deep-level run was used for the assay. The repertoire was sequenced with immunoSEQ multiplex PCR; TCRdb's copy has only in-frame clones and lacks some. Of about 2,500,000 clones listed, more than 80% were seen once; the top ten hold about 0.13%. This clone was seen just once. The antigen is not known. The CDR3 has 15 residues. In germline, CDR1 is MNHEY, CDR2 SVGAGI. V lost 0 bases, J lost 2 bases, and 10 bases lay in between. The chain has TRBV6-5 and TRBJ1-2, with a possible D match to TRBD1 (5 bases). Sequenced input: naive CD4+ T cells sorted from blood. Described subset: CD45RA+ positively selected. This clonotype was sampled from a man aged 18 to 29 in good health. For the CDR3, the DNA is TGTGCCAGCAGTTACTCGAGACAGCAAAACTATGGCTACACCTTC. Translated: CASSYSRQQNYGYTF.